A selection of T cell receptor beta chains follows, all from one sample in a study of shared clonotypes between healthy human individuals. The table came from immunoSEQ multiplex PCR; TCRdb's copy has only in-frame clones and leaves some out. The sample lists approximately 1.4 million clones, 95% to 99% seen once, with around 0.45% in the top ten. The specimen sequenced was naive CD4+ T cells sorted from blood. Every receptor here comes from a man aged 25 to 45 in good health. Each CDR3 is given with its conserved first and last residue. D genes are given only for firm matches. The size field is filled for only some rows; it gives once, few, many or a size class.

J gene,clone size,V gene,D gene,CDR3 protein,CDR3 DNA
TRBJ2-1,NA,TRBV2,TRBD2,CASGREGSSYNEQFF,TGTGCCAGCGGTCGGGAGGGCTCATCCTACAATGAGCAGTTCTTC
TRBJ2-1,NA,TRBV28,TRBD2,CASALAGGPDEQFF,TGTGCCAGCGCTCTAGCGGGAGGGCCGGATGAGCAGTTCTTC
TRBJ2-7,NA,TRBV5-1,TRBD1,CASSGPQGAYEQYF,TGCGCCAGCAGCGGACCACAGGGGGCATACGAGCAGTACTTC
TRBJ2-5,NA,TRBV5-1,TRBD1,CASSEGQGGGETQYF,TGCGCCAGCAGCGAGGGACAGGGAGGCGGAGAGACCCAGTACTTC
TRBJ2-7,NA,TRBV5-4,NA,CASSLEGIWDEQYF,TGTGCCAGCAGCTTGGAAGGCATTTGGGACGAGCAGTACTTC
TRBJ1-3,NA,TRBV4-1,TRBD1,CASSQPTGSGNTIYF,TGCGCCAGCAGCCAACCGACAGGGTCTGGAAACACCATATATTTT
TRBJ2-2,NA,TRBV28,NA,CASSFSVNTGELFF,TGTGCCAGCAGTTTCTCTGTGAACACCGGGGAGCTGTTTTTT
TRBJ1-4,NA,TRBV18,NA,CASSPQRLGINEKLFF,TGTGCCAGCTCACCCCAACGTCTAGGGATTAACGAAAAACTGTTTTTT
TRBJ2-3,NA,TRBV11-2,NA,CASSPHERGLADTQYF,TGTGCCAGCAGCCCGCATGAACGGGGATTGGCAGATACGCAGTATTTT
TRBJ1-5,NA,TRBV10-3,NA,CAQAPDLHQPQHF,TGTGCCCAAGCGCCGGACCTTCATCAGCCCCAGCATTTT
TRBJ2-1,NA,TRBV7-9,NA,CASSLREIRNEQFF,TGTGCCAGCAGCTTACGGGAGATCCGGAATGAGCAGTTCTTC
TRBJ1-5,NA,TRBV9,NA,CASSVVGDSNQPQHF,TGTGCCAGCAGCGTAGTGGGGGATAGCAATCAGCCCCAGCATTTT
TRBJ1-1,NA,TRBV2,NA,CASSKSRGGAEAFF,TGTGCCAGCAGTAAGTCCAGGGGTGGGGCTGAAGCTTTCTTT
TRBJ1-5,NA,TRBV14,NA,CASSQDRVQPQHF,TGTGCCAGCAGCCAAGATCGGGTTCAGCCCCAGCATTTT
TRBJ2-1,NA,TRBV2,TRBD2,CASSDLAGAAVQQFF,TGTGCCAGCAGTGACTTGGCGGGAGCCGCTGTTCAGCAGTTCTTC
TRBJ2-1,once,TRBV28,NA,CASGMSHEQFF,TGTGCCAGCGGCATGAGTCATGAGCAGTTCTTC
TRBJ2-1,NA,TRBV5-6,TRBD2,CASSFRLAGALNEQFF,TGTGCCAGCAGCTTTAGACTAGCGGGAGCTCTAAATGAGCAGTTCTTC
TRBJ1-5,NA,TRBV18,NA,CASSRERQKTNQPQHF,TGTGCCAGCTCACGGGAAAGACAGAAAACGAATCAGCCCCAGCATTTT
TRBJ1-2,NA,TRBV5-4,NA,CASSLAGGALYGYTF,TGTGCCAGCAGCTTGGCCGGCGGGGCCCTCTATGGCTACACCTTC
TRBJ2-2,NA,TRBV7-2,NA,CASSNLNAGSYIGGELFF,TGTGCCAGCAGCAACCTAAACGCTGGGAGTTATATCGGTGGGGAGCTGTTTTTT
TRBJ2-1,NA,TRBV5-1,NA,CASSLAPLAENNEQFF,TGCGCCAGCAGCTTGGCCCCCCTGGCAGAGAACAATGAGCAGTTCTTC
TRBJ2-5,NA,TRBV6-5,NA,CASNEGRYQETQYF,TGTGCCAGCAATGAGGGGCGGTACCAAGAGACCCAGTACTTC
TRBJ1-5,once,TRBV9,NA,CASSVDPGRQPQHF,TGTGCCAGCAGCGTAGATCCCGGGCGACAGCCCCAGCATTTT
TRBJ2-7,NA,TRBV18,TRBD1,CASSIGTGGDEQYF,TGTGCCAGCTCTATCGGGACAGGGGGCGACGAGCAGTACTTC
TRBJ2-3,NA,TRBV14,NA,CASSHRLVPTQYF,TGTGCCAGCAGCCATAGACTAGTCCCTACGCAGTATTTT
TRBJ2-1,NA,TRBV6-5,TRBD1,CASRDRGRGNEQFF,TGTGCCAGCAGGGACAGGGGGCGGGGAAATGAGCAGTTCTTC
TRBJ2-7,NA,TRBV5-1,TRBD1,CASSPGTGVASYEQYF,TGCGCCAGCAGCCCCGGGACAGGGGTAGCTTCCTACGAGCAGTACTTC
TRBJ2-1,NA,TRBV18,NA,CASSPELQRSSYNEQFF,TGTGCCAGCTCACCGGAATTACAGCGAAGCTCCTACAATGAGCAGTTCTTC
TRBJ1-2,NA,TRBV2,NA,CASSEAWDTGSNGYTF,TGTGCCAGCAGTGAAGCCTGGGACACCGGGTCGAATGGCTACACCTTC
TRBJ1-2,once,TRBV28,NA,CASSLLQGIVYGYTF,TGTGCCAGCAGTTTGCTTCAGGGGATCGTATATGGCTACACCTTC
TRBJ2-7,NA,TRBV25-1,NA,CASSDGGYEQYF,TGTGCCAGCAGTGATGGGGGCTACGAGCAGTACTTC
TRBJ2-5,NA,TRBV21-1,NA,CASSWEYQETQYF,TGTGCCAGCAGCTGGGAGTACCAAGAGACCCAGTACTTC
TRBJ2-7,NA,TRBV6-1,NA,CASSEALRYEQYF,TGTGCCAGCAGTGAAGCACTTAGGTACGAGCAGTACTTC
TRBJ2-1,NA,TRBV9,TRBD2,CASSVEGLAGYNEQFF,TGTGCCAGCAGCGTAGAGGGACTAGCGGGGTACAATGAGCAGTTCTTC
TRBJ1-1,NA,TRBV6-5,NA,CASTRGLGNTEAFF,TGTGCCAGCACCCGGGGACTCGGGAACACTGAAGCTTTCTTT
TRBJ2-2,NA,TRBV10-1,TRBD2,CASSRLGLAGPSSLNSGELFF,TGCGCCAGCAGTCGCCTGGGTCTAGCGGGGCCATCCTCACTGAATAGCGGGGAGCTGTTTTTT
TRBJ2-5,NA,TRBV2,TRBD1,CAGAIDRAEETQYF,TGTGCCGGTGCTATTGACAGGGCTGAGGAGACCCAGTACTTC
TRBJ2-5,NA,TRBV21-1,NA,CASSNLLPQRLAGQETQYF,TGTGCCAGCAGCAATCTCCTTCCCCAGAGACTAGCGGGACAAGAGACCCAGTACTTC
TRBJ2-5,NA,TRBV5-1,NA,CASSPAGIQETQYF,TGCGCCAGCAGCCCCGCGGGGATACAAGAGACCCAGTACTTC
TRBJ2-5,NA,TRBV21-1,NA,CASGGQGRKNEETQYF,TGTGCCAGCGGGGGGCAGGGACGGAAGAATGAAGAGACCCAGTACTTC
TRBJ2-7,NA,TRBV28,TRBD1,CASSFRQGLRDEQYF,TGTGCCAGCAGTTTTCGACAGGGCCTCAGAGACGAGCAGTACTTC
TRBJ1-1,NA,TRBV28,NA,CASSLPLTGTEAFF,TGTGCCAGCAGTTTACCGTTGACAGGTACTGAAGCTTTCTTT
TRBJ1-4,NA,TRBV7-9,TRBD1,CASRSTSGQGGEKLFF,TGTGCCAGCCGTTCAACGTCCGGACAGGGCGGAGAAAAACTGTTTTTT
TRBJ2-2,NA,TRBV4-1,NA,CASSDTGELFF,TGCGCCAGCAGCGATACCGGGGAGCTGTTTTTT
TRBJ2-7,NA,TRBV18,NA,CASSPRKGSSYEQYF,TGTGCCAGCTCACCACGCAAGGGGAGCTCCTACGAGCAGTACTTC
TRBJ1-3,NA,TRBV29-1,TRBD1,CSVEPTGDGINTIYF,TGCAGCGTTGAGCCGACAGGGGACGGCATTAACACCATATATTTT
TRBJ1-1,NA,TRBV6-5,NA,CASSYLRGMNTEAFF,TGTGCCAGCAGCTACCTGCGGGGCATGAACACTGAAGCTTTCTTT
TRBJ2-1,NA,TRBV10-2,NA,CASSAGQAYNEQFF,TGCGCCAGCAGTGCTGGGCAGGCCTACAATGAGCAGTTCTTC
TRBJ2-1,NA,TRBV5-5,TRBD2,CASSPSGVAGGPYNEQFF,TGTGCCAGCAGCCCCTCGGGTGTCGCGGGAGGCCCCTACAATGAGCAGTTCTTC
TRBJ1-3,NA,TRBV18,NA,CASSPSGGPYSGNTIYF,TGTGCCAGCTCACCCAGTGGGGGGCCCTACTCTGGAAACACCATATATTTT
TRBJ2-3,NA,TRBV5-8,NA,CASGLATRGTDTQYF,TGTGCCAGCGGTTTAGCTACTAGAGGCACAGATACGCAGTATTTT
TRBJ2-7,NA,TRBV2,TRBD1,CASVRTGGVEQYF,TGTGCCAGCGTAAGGACAGGGGGAGTGGAGCAGTACTTC